A selection of T cell receptor beta chains follows, all from one sample in a study of blood T cell repertoires in COVID-19. Generated by immunoSEQ multiplex PCR, the TCRdb table keeps only in-frame clones and is missing some. The sample comprises hundreds of thousands of clones, roughly 90% of which are singletons, and roughly 3.3% rests with the top ten. The sequenced sample was PBMCs or T cells enriched from blood (not recorded which). These receptors came from a woman between 45 and 65 years old in a cohort exposed to, infected with or recovered from COVID-19 (not recorded which). Both conserved end residues are part of each CDR3. Each record gives: J gene, clone size, D gene, V gene, CDR3 DNA, CDR3 protein. D genes are given only for firm matches. Clone sizes are given selectively: once, few, many, or a class where the clone is expanded.

J gene: TRBJ2-5
clone size: -
D gene: TRBD2
V gene: TRBV19
CDR3 DNA: TGTGCCAGTAGTACGACAGCGGGGGAACAAGAGACCCAGTACTTC
CDR3 protein: CASSTTAGEQETQYF

J gene: TRBJ1-1
clone size: -
D gene: -
V gene: TRBV3-1/TRBV3-2
CDR3 DNA: TGTGCCAGCAGCTCCTCGGACAAGTACACTGAAGCTTTCTTT
CDR3 protein: CASSSSDKYTEAFF

J gene: TRBJ2-1
clone size: -
D gene: -
V gene: TRBV4-1
CDR3 DNA: TGCGCCAGCAGCCAAGATCCCAAAATGTTCTTC
CDR3 protein: CASSQDPKMFF

J gene: TRBJ1-3
clone size: -
D gene: TRBD1
V gene: TRBV6-5
CDR3 DNA: TGTGCCAGCACCCAAAGGGTGGGACAGGGAAACACCATATATTTT
CDR3 protein: CASTQRVGQGNTIYF

J gene: TRBJ2-7
clone size: -
D gene: -
V gene: TRBV6-2/TRBV6-3
CDR3 DNA: TGTGCCAGCAGTTATCTGAGTAGTTCCTACGAGCAGTACTTC
CDR3 protein: CASSYLSSSYEQYF

J gene: TRBJ1-4
clone size: -
D gene: -
V gene: TRBV5-1
CDR3 DNA: TGCGCCAGCAGCTTGCAGGGCGGAAAACTGTTTTTT
CDR3 protein: CASSLQGGKLFF

J gene: TRBJ2-4
clone size: once
D gene: TRBD1
V gene: TRBV9
CDR3 DNA: TGTGCCAGCAGCGCCGGGACAGGGGACATTCAGTACTTC
CDR3 protein: CASSAGTGDIQYF

J gene: TRBJ2-5
clone size: -
D gene: TRBD2
V gene: TRBV5-5
CDR3 DNA: TGTGCCAGCAGCCCGTCAGCGGGGGGGGGCCAAGAGACCCAGTACTTC
CDR3 protein: CASSPSAGGGQETQYF

J gene: TRBJ2-1
clone size: -
D gene: TRBD1
V gene: TRBV10-3
CDR3 DNA: TGTGCCATCAGCTCACCGGGACAGGATTCCTCGTGGCAGTTCTTC
CDR3 protein: CAISSPGQDSSWQFF

J gene: TRBJ2-7
clone size: -
D gene: TRBD2
V gene: TRBV7-2
CDR3 DNA: TGTGCCAGCAGCTTACAGGCGGGGGGGTTAAGCTCCTACGAGCAGTACTTC
CDR3 protein: CASSLQAGGLSSYEQYF

J gene: TRBJ1-1
clone size: once
D gene: -
V gene: TRBV7-3
CDR3 DNA: TGTGCCAGCAGCTCGGACAGAAACACTGAAGCTTTCTTT
CDR3 protein: CASSSDRNTEAFF

J gene: TRBJ1-2
clone size: once
D gene: -
V gene: TRBV5-4
CDR3 DNA: TGTGCCAGCAGCTTGGAGGGGGTGGCTAACTATGGCTACACCTTC
CDR3 protein: CASSLEGVANYGYTF

J gene: TRBJ2-1
clone size: -
D gene: -
V gene: TRBV4-1
CDR3 DNA: TGCGCCAGCAGCCAAGGACTAGATTTATACAATGAGCAGTTCTTC
CDR3 protein: CASSQGLDLYNEQFF

J gene: TRBJ1-2
clone size: -
D gene: -
V gene: TRBV7-9
CDR3 DNA: TGTGCCAGCAGCTTAGGAGTCTCCGCCGTTGGCTACACCTTC
CDR3 protein: CASSLGVSAVGYTF

J gene: TRBJ1-2
clone size: -
D gene: -
V gene: TRBV7-2
CDR3 DNA: TGTGCCAGCAGCCCGAGGAGGCAGGTATATGGCTACACCTTC
CDR3 protein: CASSPRRQVYGYTF

J gene: TRBJ1-1
clone size: -
D gene: TRBD1
V gene: TRBV10-3
CDR3 DNA: TGTGCCATCAGGAATGGACAGGGAGCAATTGAAGCTTTCTTT
CDR3 protein: CAIRNGQGAIEAFF

J gene: TRBJ1-4
clone size: -
D gene: TRBD1
V gene: TRBV18
CDR3 DNA: TGTGCCAGCTCACCACAGGAAAACAGGGGTGATGAAAAACTGTTTTTT
CDR3 protein: CASSPQENRGDEKLFF

J gene: TRBJ1-1
clone size: -
D gene: -
V gene: TRBV7-9
CDR3 DNA: TGTGCCAGCAGCTTGGGTGACAACGTGAACACTGAAGCTTTCTTT
CDR3 protein: CASSLGDNVNTEAFF

J gene: TRBJ2-7
clone size: -
D gene: -
V gene: TRBV11-2
CDR3 DNA: TGTGCCAGCAGCTTAGATCTCAACAGTTACGAGCAGTACTTC
CDR3 protein: CASSLDLNSYEQYF

J gene: TRBJ2-1
clone size: -
D gene: TRBD2
V gene: TRBV19
CDR3 DNA: TGTGCCAGTAGTATAAGGGGACTAGCGGGGCGTAATGAGCAGTTCTTC
CDR3 protein: CASSIRGLAGRNEQFF

J gene: TRBJ1-1
clone size: -
D gene: TRBD1
V gene: TRBV6-2/TRBV6-3
CDR3 DNA: TGTGCCAGCAGTTACTCGGGACAGGGGATTGGTGCTTTCTTT
CDR3 protein: CASSYSGQGIGAFF

J gene: TRBJ1-1
clone size: -
D gene: -
V gene: TRBV6-6
CDR3 DNA: TGTGCCAGCAGTTACTCTAGGGGGGGGACGAACACTGAAGCTTTCTTT
CDR3 protein: CASSYSRGGTNTEAFF

J gene: TRBJ2-7
clone size: -
D gene: -
V gene: TRBV4-1
CDR3 DNA: TGCGCCAGCAGCCAAGCAGACCAGGGTATCTACGAGCAGTACTTC
CDR3 protein: CASSQADQGIYEQYF

J gene: TRBJ1-1
clone size: -
D gene: TRBD1
V gene: TRBV12-5
CDR3 DNA: TGTGCTAGTGGTTTGGGGGACAGGGACGGTACTGAAGCTTTCTTT
CDR3 protein: CASGLGDRDGTEAFF

J gene: TRBJ2-2
clone size: -
D gene: -
V gene: TRBV18
CDR3 DNA: TGTGCCAGCTCACCACCCAGCAGGCCCGGGGAGCTGTTTTTT
CDR3 protein: CASSPPSRPGELFF

J gene: TRBJ1-1
clone size: -
D gene: TRBD1
V gene: TRBV6-5
CDR3 DNA: TGTGCCAGCAGTCGGGACAGGGGCGAAACTGAAGCTTTCTTT
CDR3 protein: CASSRDRGETEAFF

J gene: TRBJ1-4
clone size: -
D gene: -
V gene: TRBV28
CDR3 DNA: TGTGCCAGCAGTTCGGCAGGGGCTAATGAAAAACTGTTTTTT
CDR3 protein: CASSSAGANEKLFF

J gene: TRBJ2-5
clone size: few
D gene: -
V gene: TRBV14
CDR3 DNA: TGTGCCAGCAGCCAAAGCAGGGTGAGCTCGAAACGAGAGACCCAGTACTTC
CDR3 protein: CASSQSRVSSKRETQYF